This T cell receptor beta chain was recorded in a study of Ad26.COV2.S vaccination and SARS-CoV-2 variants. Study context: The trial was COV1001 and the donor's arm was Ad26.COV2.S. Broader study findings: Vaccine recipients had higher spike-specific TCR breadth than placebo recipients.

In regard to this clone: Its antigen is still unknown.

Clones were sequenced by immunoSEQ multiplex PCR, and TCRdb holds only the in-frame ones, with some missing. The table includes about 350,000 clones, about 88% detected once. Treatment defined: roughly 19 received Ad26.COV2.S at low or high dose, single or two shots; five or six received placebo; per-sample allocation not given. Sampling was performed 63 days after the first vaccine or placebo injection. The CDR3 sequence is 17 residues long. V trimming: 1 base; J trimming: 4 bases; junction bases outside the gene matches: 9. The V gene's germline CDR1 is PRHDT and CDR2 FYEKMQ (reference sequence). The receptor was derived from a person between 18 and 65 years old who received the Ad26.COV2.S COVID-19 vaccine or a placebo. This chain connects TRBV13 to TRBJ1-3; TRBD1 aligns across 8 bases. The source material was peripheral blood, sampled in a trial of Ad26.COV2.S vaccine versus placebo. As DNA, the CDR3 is TGTGCCAGCAGCTTAGTTCCAGGGGGCTCGGGAGGAAACACCATATATTTT. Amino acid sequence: CASSLVPGGSGGNTIYF.